The clone carrying this TCR beta chain was observed at least ten times. Its antigen is undetermined. One end of the junction does not line up with germline, which may come from a read error. The iRepertoire nested amplicon-rescue multiplex PCR amplified TCR alpha and beta CDR3s from RNA. TCRdb ran MiXCR on the multiplex PCR reads and lists one entry per CDR3 protein. Of around 180,000 distinct CDR3 sequences in the sample, about 47% were seen once. The data originate from a study of glioma-infiltrating T cells. Study results and limitations: Above-expected tissue-blood divergence occurred in all gliomas, most in low-grade ones.

The sample was glioma tissue, nonneoplastic brain tissue, or PBMCs (not recorded which). The sequence came from a human donor with low-grade glioma or glioblastoma, undergoing nonglioma brain surgery, or in good health (not recorded which).

CDR3 loop: CSARGGHTEAFF. The CDR3 nucleotides read TGCAGTGCGAGAGGGGGCCACACTGAAGCTTTCTTT. The J gene is TRBJ1-1, the V gene TRBV20-1; 7 bases match TRBD1. This CDR3 is 12 amino acids long. Germline V CDR1 and CDR2: DFQATT, SNEGSKA (reference sequence).